What follows are 9 T cell receptor beta chains derived from one specimen sequenced in a study of beta chain features in type 1 diabetes. Sequencing targeted expressed TCRB transcripts, as all isolated RNA had been reverse transcribed. Assay used: immunoSEQ multiplex PCR; TCRdb lists only in-frame clones, some missing. The sample contains around 160,000 clones, roughly 48% of which appear only once. Sample: Tregs from blood. The receptor source for this set is a man aged 18 to 29 in good health.

This sequence joins TRBV5-1 and TRBJ2-3, with D unclear. CDR1 SGHRS and CDR2 YFSETQ come from the germline V gene. V gave up 4 bases and J gave up 3 bases, with 9 bases separating them. This CDR3 contains 13 residues. For the CDR3, the DNA is TGCGCCAGCAGCCCCTTAGTGACAGATACGCAGTATTTT. This encodes CASSPLVTDTQYF. Supplemented by reference TRBV5-1 and TRBJ2-3, the full variable domain reads KAGVTQTPRYLIKTRGQQVTLSCSPISGHRSVSWYQQTPGQGLQFLFEYFSETQRNKGNFPGRFSGRQFSNSRSEMNVSTLELGDSALYLCASSPLVTDTQYFGPGTRLTVL.

Only a few counts were recorded for this clone. J is TRBJ2-7 and V is TRBV7-2; D perhaps matches TRBD1 (6 bases). Per germline, CDR1 SGHTA and CDR2 FQGNSA. The CDR3 contains 13 residues. V was trimmed by 2 bases and J by 6 bases, leaving 11 bases between them. In DNA, the CDR3 is TGTGCCAGCAGCTTACAGGGGAATGGCGAGCAGTACTTC. Its protein product is CASSLQGNGEQYF.

The V gene is TRBV5-6, the J gene TRBJ2-7; no clear D gene. Germline CDR1 reads SGHDT; CDR2 reads YYEEEE. The CDR3 is made up of 14 amino acids. V lost 1 base and J 0 bases, leaving 8 bases between the germline ends. CDR3 sequence (DNA): TGTGCCAGCAGCTTGCGCAGGTCCTCCTACGAGCAGTACTTC. It translates to CASSLRRSSYEQYF.

The chain couples TRBV6-1 to TRBJ2-5; TRBD2 matches 7 bases. With 4 bases clipped from V and 5 bases from J, the junction kept 10 bases outside the gene matches. The germline gives CDR1 MNHNS, CDR2 SASEGT. The CDR3 length is 15 residues. The DNA of the CDR3 is TGTGCCAGCAGTGTATCCGGACTAGTTTACGAGACCCAGTACTTC. Encoded protein: CASSVSGLVYETQYF.

The chain uses TRBV9 and TRBJ1-5; TRBD1 agrees at 8 bases. Germline V CDR1 and CDR2: SGDLS, YYNGEE. J lost 6 bases, V lost 4 bases, and 6 bases had no gene match. The CDR3 extends over 14 amino acids. Written as DNA, the CDR3 is TGTGCCAGCAGCCGGACAGGGAAAGGTCAGCCCCAGCATTTT. This gives the protein CASSRTGKGQPQHF.

This clone was seen a handful of times. Distinct nucleotide sequences in the sample also encode this CDR3. This rearrangement joins TRBV29-1 to TRBJ1-5, with a tentative D call TRBD1 (6 bases). V gave up 1 base and J gave up 4 bases, with 8 bases separating them. CDR3 length equals 13 residues. The germline CDR1 and CDR2 sequences are SQVTM and ANQGSEA. CDR3 sequence (DNA): TGCAGCGTTGAAGGGCAGGGGAATCAGCCCCAGCATTTT. Translated: CSVEGQGNQPQHF.

This clone was detected a few times. The chain couples TRBV9 to TRBJ2-7, with TRBD2 matching over 7 bases. Looked up from germline, CDR1 is SGDLS and CDR2 is YYNGEE. Trimming took 4 bases from V and 4 from J; bases not matched to a gene: 14. The CDR3 has 16 amino acids. The CDR3 sequence is CASSPLGSGGGYEQYF. In nucleotides, the CDR3 is TGTGCCAGCAGCCCCCTTGGGTCGGGAGGAGGGTACGAGCAGTACTTC.

Only a few counts were recorded for this clone. CDR3 sequence: CASSRQIRDTEAFF. DNA of the CDR3: TGTGCCAGCAGTAGACAGATAAGGGACACTGAAGCTTTCTTT. The gene calls are TRBV7-2 and TRBJ1-1, with a tentative D call TRBD1 (5 bases). From germline, CDR1 is SGHTA and CDR2 FQGNSA. The CDR3 has 14 amino acids. Trimming stripped 6 bases from V and 3 bases from J, with 14 bases between.

This clone was recorded a few times. The chain links TRBV2 to TRBJ2-1; TRBD2 matches 9 bases. This CDR3 has 14 residues. Germline trimming cut 2 bases from V and 6 bases from J; bases unmatched to any gene: 2. Germline CDR1 is SNHLY and CDR2 is FYNNEI. This CDR3 is CASSELAGVNEQFF. In DNA form, the CDR3 reads TGTGCCAGCAGTGAATTAGCGGGAGTCAATGAGCAGTTCTTC.